These 18 T cell receptor beta chains were sequenced from one sample in a study of T cells in Graves' hyperthyroidism and ophthalmopathy. Authors of the study amplified TCR beta CDR3 regions from RNA transcripts. The HTBI primer set was used in a first-round RT-PCR of the TCR CDR3. TCRdb reanalysed the multiplex PCR reads using MiXCR and keeps one entry per CDR3 protein. The table lists a few hundred thousand distinct CDR3 sequences, about 16% of them singletons. Sequencing was carried out using blood. These receptors were taken from a woman in her fifties or sixties with Graves' ophthalmopathy.

This clonotype was recorded at least ten times. This chain links TRBV12-3 or TRBV12-4 with TRBJ1-6; TRBD1 matches at 8 bases. V lost 4 bases, J lost 13 bases, and 6 bases stayed unmatched. This CDR3 is built from 13 residues. As DNA, the CDR3 is TGTGCCAGCAGTTCTAGACAGGGGATGCCCCTCCACTTT. This translates into CASSSRQGMPLHF.

This clonotype was detected a few times. The chain uses TRBV4-1 and TRBJ2-1; 15 bases match TRBD2. Germline loops: CDR1 MGHRA, CDR2 YSYEKL. This CDR3 has 18 residues. V shed 1 base and J 8 bases; nucleotides not matched to a gene: 9. This chain's CDR3 is CASSQAGLAGGYVDEQFF. The CDR3 region has the DNA TGCGCCAGCAGCCAAGCAGGACTAGCGGGAGGGTATGTAGATGAGCAGTTCTTC.

The chain combines TRBV6-1 with TRBJ2-3, with TRBD1 matching 11 bases. CDR3 length equals 16 residues. V lost 1 base to trimming and J lost 2 bases; unmatched junction nucleotides: 2. The germline CDR1 and CDR2 sequences are MNHNS and SASEGT. CDR3 sequence reads: CASSEVDRGPTDTQYF. The CDR3 bases are TGTGCCAGCAGTGAAGTGGACAGGGGGCCCACAGATACGCAGTATTTT.

This clonotype appeared a few times. The chain recombines TRBV5-4 with TRBJ2-6; 7 positions agree with TRBD1. V shed 3 bases, J shed 0 bases, and the junction held 6 bases outside the gene matches. This CDR3 has 17 amino acids. Germline V CDR1 and CDR2: SGHNT, YYREEE (reference sequence). In DNA, the CDR3 is TGTGCCAGCAGCTATCCGGACAGGCCCTCTGGGGCCAACGTCCTGACTTTC. Its protein product is CASSYPDRPSGANVLTF.

This clonotype came up many times. The chain carries TRBV11-2 and TRBJ2-5; unclear D gene. V lost 2 bases to trimming and J lost 2 bases, with 12 bases between them. The CDR3 totals 15 residues. The V gene's germline CDR1 is SGHAT and CDR2 FQNNGV. The chain's CDR3 is CASSLTLAAQETQYF. In DNA, the CDR3 is TGTGCCAGCAGCTTAACGTTGGCAGCTCAAGAGACCCAGTACTTC.

Only a few counts were recorded for this clonotype. The chain combines TRBV6-1 with TRBJ2-2; 7 bases agree with TRBD2. The CDR3 extends over 14 amino acids. CDR1 and CDR2 (germline): MNHNS, SASEGT. CDR3 DNA: TGTGCTGCCAAGAGGGAGGGCGACACCGGGGAGCTGTTTTTT. As protein: CAAKREGDTGELFF.

The V call is TRBV28, the J call TRBJ2-2; TRBD1 matches at 9 bases. Germline CDR1 and CDR2: MDHEN and SYDVKM. The CDR3 loop spans 16 amino acids. Trimming removed 3 bases from V and 4 bases from J; junction bases left unmatched: 6. In DNA, the CDR3 is TGTGCCAGCAGTTTGGGGACAGGGTTTGGCACCGGGGAGCTGTTTTTT. Translating it yields CASSLGTGFGTGELFF.

Many counts were recorded for this clonotype. This chain uses TRBV28 with TRBJ2-7; TRBD2 aligns across 10 bases. CDR3 size: 14 residues. V dropped 6 bases and J dropped 4; count of bases not matched to a gene: 6. Germline CDR1 reads MDHEN; CDR2 reads SYDVKM. The CDR3 loop is CASRPSGSVYEQYF. CDR3 coding DNA: TGTGCCAGCAGACCTAGCGGGAGTGTGTACGAGCAGTACTTC.

This clonotype came up a few times. The V call is TRBV4-1, the J call TRBJ2-5; 7 bases are a match to TRBD2. Germline CDR1 and CDR2: MGHRA and YSYEKL. Trimming removed 1 base from V and 1 base from J; junction bases left unmatched: 6. This CDR3 has 16 amino acids. The CDR3 spells CASSQVSGTIQETQYF. As DNA, the CDR3 is TGCGCCAGCAGCCAAGTAAGCGGGACTATCCAAGAGACCCAGTACTTC.

This clonotype was recorded at least ten times. The chain links TRBV2 to TRBJ2-1; 9 bases fit TRBD2. The CDR3 is 15 residues long. V dropped 5 bases and J dropped 3; count of bases not matched to a gene: 5. Germline V gives CDR1 SNHLY, CDR2 FYNNEI. In DNA form, the CDR3 reads TGTGCCAGCAGTAATAGCGGGAGTAACTACAATGAGCAGTTCTTC. As protein: CASSNSGSNYNEQFF.

This chain links TRBV9 with TRBJ2-3, with D uncertain. CDR1 is SGDLS and CDR2 is YYNGEE in the germline V gene. V gave up 0 bases and J gave up 4 bases, with 12 bases separating them. This CDR3 has 15 amino acids. CDR3 DNA sequence: TGTGCCAGCAGCGTAGAGGGCCTACGCGCAGATACGCAGTATTTT. Amino acid sequence: CASSVEGLRADTQYF. The full variable domain, rest sourced from reference TRBV9 and TRBJ2-3, is DSGVTQTPKHLITATGQRVTLRCSPRSGDLSVYWYQQSLDQGLQFLIQYYNGEERAKGNILERFSAQQFPDLHSELNLSSLELGDSALYFCASSVEGLRADTQYFGPGTRLTVL.

At least ten counts were recorded for this clonotype. The rearrangement joins TRBV2 to TRBJ1-5; no clear D gene. Germline CDR1 and CDR2: SNHLY and FYNNEI. Between the trimmed V and J ends, which lost 4 bases and 4 bases, there was a span of 11 bases. The CDR3 length is 14 residues. The CDR3 sequence: CASSAATKNQPQHF. For the CDR3, the DNA is TGTGCCAGCAGTGCCGCGACAAAGAATCAGCCCCAGCATTTT. Complete variable domain (other parts from reference TRBV2 and TRBJ1-5): EPEVTQTPSHQVTQMGQEVILRCVPISNHLYFYWYRQILGQKVEFLVSFYNNEISEKSEIFDDQFSVERPDGSNFTLKIRSTKLEDSAMYFCASSAATKNQPQHFGDGTRLSIL.

Ten or more counts support this clonotype. The chain joins TRBV28 to TRBJ1-5, with D possibly being TRBD1 (6 bases). This CDR3 is 16 amino acids long. Germline assignment: CDR1 MDHEN and CDR2 SYDVKM. V gave up 3 bases and J gave up 2 bases, with 14 bases separating them. CDR3 loop: CASSLGAGAGNQPQHF. In DNA, the CDR3 is TGTGCCAGCAGTTTGGGGGCAGGGGCAGGCAATCAGCCCCAGCATTTT.

This clonotype came up many times. The chain recombines TRBV5-1 with TRBJ2-3; maybe TRBD1 (5 bases). V gave up 0 bases and J gave up 2 bases, with 7 bases separating them. From germline, CDR1 is SGHRS and CDR2 YFSETQ. The CDR3 spans 14 residues. The CDR3 is CASSLGQFTDTQYF. Here the CDR3 DNA reads TGCGCCAGCAGCTTGGGACAGTTCACAGATACGCAGTATTTT.

The chain couples TRBV27 to TRBJ2-1; possible D gene TRBD1, 6 bases. CDR3 length: 16 residues. Germline V CDR1 and CDR2: MNHEY, SMNVEV (reference sequence). Trimming removed 4 bases from V and 0 bases from J, with 13 bases in between. This chain's CDR3 is CASSSRGLSSYNEQFF. The CDR3 DNA sequence: TGTGCCAGCAGTTCCAGGGGTCTTAGCTCCTACAATGAGCAGTTCTTC.

This clonotype was seen ten or more times. The CDR3 nucleotides read TGTGCCAGCAGTACCCGCGTGGGGGACACTGAAGCTTTCTTT. This codes for CASSTRVGDTEAFF. The chain recombines TRBV28 with TRBJ1-1; a possible D gene is TRBD1 (5 bases). The CDR3 totals 14 residues. Germline CDR1 and CDR2: MDHEN and SYDVKM. V was cut by 5 bases and J by 3 bases, with 13 bases left in between.

There are many counts of this clonotype. The rearrangement uses TRBV11-2 and TRBJ2-7; D tentatively fits TRBD1 or TRBD2 (5 bases each). V lost 1 base, J lost 4 bases, and 8 bases lay in between. CDR1 SGHAT and CDR2 FQNNGV come from the germline V gene. The CDR3 runs to 13 residues. The CDR3 sequence: CASSLAREYEQYF. The CDR3 bases are TGTGCCAGCAGCTTAGCCAGGGAGTACGAGCAGTACTTC.

This clonotype was counted a few times. The chain has TRBV29-1 and TRBJ2-2, with TRBD2 matching 10 bases. The CDR3 has 14 amino acids. The V and J ends lost 5 bases and 7 bases, in that order; junction bases with no gene match: 7. CDR1 SQVTM and CDR2 ANQGSEA come from the germline V gene. The CDR3 loop is CSVIPSSGSGELFF. The CDR3, as DNA: TGCAGCGTTATTCCCTCTAGCGGGAGCGGGGAGCTGTTTTTT.